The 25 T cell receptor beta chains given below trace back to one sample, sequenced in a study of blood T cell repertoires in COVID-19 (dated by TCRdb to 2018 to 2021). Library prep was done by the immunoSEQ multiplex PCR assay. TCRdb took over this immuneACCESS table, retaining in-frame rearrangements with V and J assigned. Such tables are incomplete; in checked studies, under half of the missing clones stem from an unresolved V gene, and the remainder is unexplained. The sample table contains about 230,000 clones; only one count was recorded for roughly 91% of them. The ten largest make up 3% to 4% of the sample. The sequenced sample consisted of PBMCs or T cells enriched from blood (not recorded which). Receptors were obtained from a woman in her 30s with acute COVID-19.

CDR3 sequence (DNA): TGTGCCAGCAGCTCAGGTGATGGGACTAATGAAAAACTGTTTTTT. This sequence encodes CASSSGDGTNEKLFF. The chain is built from TRBV7-9 and TRBJ1-4; D is undetermined. The CDR3 runs to 15 residues. Trimming cost V 4 bases and J 2 bases, with 11 bases left between them. The germline CDR1 and CDR2 sequences are SEHNR and FQNEAQ (reference sequence).

The CDR3 sequence is CASSGQRYNEQFF. CDR3 in DNA: TGTGCCAGCAGCGGACAGAGATACAATGAGCAGTTCTTC. This chain connects TRBV6-5 to TRBJ2-1; a weak D match, TRBD1 (6 bases). The V gene's germline CDR1 is MNHEY and CDR2 SVGAGI. Trimming pared 6 bases from V and 4 bases from J, leaving 10 bases between. CDR3 length: 13 amino acids.

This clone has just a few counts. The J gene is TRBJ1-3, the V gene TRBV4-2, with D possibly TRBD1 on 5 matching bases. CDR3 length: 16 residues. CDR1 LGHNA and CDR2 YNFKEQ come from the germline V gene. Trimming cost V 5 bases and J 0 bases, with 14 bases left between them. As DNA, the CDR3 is TGTGCCAGCAGCTCTGTACGGGGGGGCTCTGGAAACACCATATATTTT. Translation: CASSSVRGGSGNTIYF.

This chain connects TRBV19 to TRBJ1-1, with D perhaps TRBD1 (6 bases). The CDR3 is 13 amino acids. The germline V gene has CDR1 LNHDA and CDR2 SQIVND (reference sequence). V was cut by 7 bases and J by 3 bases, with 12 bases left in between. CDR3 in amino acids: CASTMTGDTEAFF. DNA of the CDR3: TGTGCCAGTACCATGACAGGCGACACTGAAGCTTTCTTT.

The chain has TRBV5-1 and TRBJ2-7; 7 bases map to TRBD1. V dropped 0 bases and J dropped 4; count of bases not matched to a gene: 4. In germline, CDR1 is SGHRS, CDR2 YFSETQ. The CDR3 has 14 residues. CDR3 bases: TGCGCCAGCAGCTTGGCCCCAGGGGGATACGAGCAGTACTTC. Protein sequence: CASSLAPGGYEQYF.

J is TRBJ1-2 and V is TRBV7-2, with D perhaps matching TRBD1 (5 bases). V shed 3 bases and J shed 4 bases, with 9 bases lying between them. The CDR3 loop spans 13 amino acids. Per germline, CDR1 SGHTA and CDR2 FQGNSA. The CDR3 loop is CASSLTAAYGYTF. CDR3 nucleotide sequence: TGTGCCAGCAGCTTGACAGCTGCCTATGGCTACACCTTC. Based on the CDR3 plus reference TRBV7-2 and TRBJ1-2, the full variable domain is GAGVSQSPSNKVTEKGKDVELRCDPISGHTALYWYRQSLGQGLEFLIYFQGNSAPDKSGLPSDRFSAERTGGSVSTLTIQRTQQEDSAVYLCASSLTAAYGYTFGSGTRLTVV.

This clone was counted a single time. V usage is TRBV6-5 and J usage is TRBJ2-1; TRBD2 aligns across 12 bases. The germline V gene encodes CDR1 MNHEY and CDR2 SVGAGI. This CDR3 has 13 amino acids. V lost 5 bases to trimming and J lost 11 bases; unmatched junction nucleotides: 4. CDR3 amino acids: CASSPSGGAKQFF. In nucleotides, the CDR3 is TGTGCCAGCAGTCCTAGCGGGGGGGCGAAGCAGTTCTTC.

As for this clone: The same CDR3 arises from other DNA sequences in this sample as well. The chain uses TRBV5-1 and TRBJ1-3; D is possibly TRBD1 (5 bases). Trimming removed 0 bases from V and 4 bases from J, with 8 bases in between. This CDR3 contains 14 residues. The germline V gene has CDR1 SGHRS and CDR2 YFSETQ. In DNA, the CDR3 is TGCGCCAGCAGCTTGGGTACAGGAGGAAACACCATATATTTT. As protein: CASSLGTGGNTIYF.

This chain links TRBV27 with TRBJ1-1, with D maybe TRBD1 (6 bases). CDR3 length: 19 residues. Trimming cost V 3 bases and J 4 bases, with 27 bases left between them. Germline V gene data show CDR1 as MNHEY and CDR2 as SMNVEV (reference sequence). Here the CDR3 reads CASSFASGEGWLRTTEAFF. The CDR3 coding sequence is TGTGCCAGCAGTTTTGCCTCAGGGGAGGGGTGGCTACGAACCACTGAAGCTTTCTTT.

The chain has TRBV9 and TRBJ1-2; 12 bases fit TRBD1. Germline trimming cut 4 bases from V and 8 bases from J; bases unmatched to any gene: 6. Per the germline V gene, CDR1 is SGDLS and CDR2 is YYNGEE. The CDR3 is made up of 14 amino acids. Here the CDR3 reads CASSLGQGASGYTF. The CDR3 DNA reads TGTGCCAGCAGCTTGGGACAGGGGGCGTCCGGCTACACCTTC.

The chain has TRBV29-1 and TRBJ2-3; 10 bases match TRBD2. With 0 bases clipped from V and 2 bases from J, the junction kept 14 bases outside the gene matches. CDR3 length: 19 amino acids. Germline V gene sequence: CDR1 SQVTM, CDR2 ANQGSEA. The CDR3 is CSVEDSGSGGPFLTDTQYF. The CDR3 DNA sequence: TGCAGCGTTGAAGATTCGGGTAGCGGGGGGCCTTTCCTCACAGATACGCAGTATTTT.

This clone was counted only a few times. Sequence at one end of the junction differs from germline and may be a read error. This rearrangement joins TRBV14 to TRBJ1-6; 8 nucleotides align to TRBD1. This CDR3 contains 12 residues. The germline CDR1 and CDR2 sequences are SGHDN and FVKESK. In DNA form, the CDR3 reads TGTGCCAGCAGCCAGACCTACAGGGGGACGCGTTTT. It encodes CASSQTYRGTRF. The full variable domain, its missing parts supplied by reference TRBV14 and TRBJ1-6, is EAGVTQFPSHSVIEKGQTVTLRCDPISGHDNLYWYRRVMGKEIKFLLHFVKESKQDESGMPNNRFLAERTGGTYSTLKVQPAELEDSGVYFCASSQTYRGTRFGNGTRLTVT.

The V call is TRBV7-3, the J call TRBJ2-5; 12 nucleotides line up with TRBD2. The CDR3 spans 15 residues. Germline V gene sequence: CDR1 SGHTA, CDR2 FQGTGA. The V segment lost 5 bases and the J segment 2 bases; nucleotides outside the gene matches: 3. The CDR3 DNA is TGTGCCAGCAGCCTAGGACTAGCGGGGCAAGAGACCCAGTACTTC. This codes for CASSLGLAGQETQYF.

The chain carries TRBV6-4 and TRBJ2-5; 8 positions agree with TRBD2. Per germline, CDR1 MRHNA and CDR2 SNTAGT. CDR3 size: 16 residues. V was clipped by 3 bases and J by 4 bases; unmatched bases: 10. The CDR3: CASSETPGGATETQYF. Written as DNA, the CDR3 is TGTGCCAGCAGTGAGACCCCGGGGGGGGCCACAGAGACCCAGTACTTC.

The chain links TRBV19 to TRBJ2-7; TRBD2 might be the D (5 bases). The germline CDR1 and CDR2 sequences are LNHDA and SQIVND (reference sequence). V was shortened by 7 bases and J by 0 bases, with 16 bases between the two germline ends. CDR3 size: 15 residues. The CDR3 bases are TGTGCCAGTACCCCGTCGGGGAAAAGCTCCTACGAGCAGTACTTC. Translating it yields CASTPSGKSSYEQYF.

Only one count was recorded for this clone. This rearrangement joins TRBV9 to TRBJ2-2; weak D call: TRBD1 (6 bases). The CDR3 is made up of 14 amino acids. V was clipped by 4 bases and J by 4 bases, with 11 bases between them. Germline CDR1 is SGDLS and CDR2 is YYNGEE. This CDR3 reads CASSPGQITGELFF. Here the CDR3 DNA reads TGTGCCAGCAGCCCTGGACAGATCACCGGGGAGCTGTTTTTT.

The CDR3 sequence: CATSRDWVGQGYRLQYF. As DNA, the CDR3 is TGTGCCACCAGCAGAGATTGGGTCGGACAGGGATACCGGTTGCAGTACTTC. The V and J genes are TRBV15 and TRBJ2-7; 8 nucleotides match TRBD1. The CDR3 runs to 17 residues. V shed 0 bases and J 9 bases; nucleotides not matched to a gene: 16. Germline CDR1 and CDR2: LNHNV and YYDKDF (reference sequence).

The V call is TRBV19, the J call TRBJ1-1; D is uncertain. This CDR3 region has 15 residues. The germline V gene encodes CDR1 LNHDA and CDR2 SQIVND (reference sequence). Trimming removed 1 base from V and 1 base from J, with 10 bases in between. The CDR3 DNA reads TGTGCCAGTAGTATAGGGGCAGTGAGGAACACTGAAGCTTTCTTT. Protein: CASSIGAVRNTEAFF. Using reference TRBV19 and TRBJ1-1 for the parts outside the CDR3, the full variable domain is DGGITQSPKYLFRKEGQNVTLSCEQNLNHDAMYWYRQDPGQGLRLIYYSQIVNDFQKGDIAEGYSVSREKKESFPLTVTSAQKNPTAFYLCASSIGAVRNTEAFFGQGTRLTVV.

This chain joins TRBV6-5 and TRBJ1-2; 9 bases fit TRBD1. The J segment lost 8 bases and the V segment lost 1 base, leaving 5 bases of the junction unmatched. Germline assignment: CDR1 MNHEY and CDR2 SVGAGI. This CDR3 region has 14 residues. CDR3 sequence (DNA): TGTGCCAGCAGTTACTTACAGGGGGCCAGGGGCTACACCTTC. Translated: CASSYLQGARGYTF.

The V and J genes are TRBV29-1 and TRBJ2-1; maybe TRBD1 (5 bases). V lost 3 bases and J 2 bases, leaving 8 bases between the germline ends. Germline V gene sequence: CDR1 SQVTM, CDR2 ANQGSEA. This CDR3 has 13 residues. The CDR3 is CSVEDTTYNEQFF. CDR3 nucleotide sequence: TGCAGCGTTGAGGACACTACCTACAATGAGCAGTTCTTC.

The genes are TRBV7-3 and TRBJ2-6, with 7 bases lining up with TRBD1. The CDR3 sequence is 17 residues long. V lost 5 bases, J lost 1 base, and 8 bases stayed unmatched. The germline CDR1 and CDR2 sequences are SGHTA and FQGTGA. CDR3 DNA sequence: TGTGCCAGCAGCCTCGGCAGGGGGATTTCTGGGGCCAACGTCCTGACTTTC. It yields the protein CASSLGRGISGANVLTF.

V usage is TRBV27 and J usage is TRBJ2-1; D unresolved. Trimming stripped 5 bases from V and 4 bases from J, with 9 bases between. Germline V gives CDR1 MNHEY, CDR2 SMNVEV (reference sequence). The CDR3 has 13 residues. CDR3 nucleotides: TGTGCCAGCAGTCCTAACAGTTACAATGAGCAGTTCTTC. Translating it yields CASSPNSYNEQFF.

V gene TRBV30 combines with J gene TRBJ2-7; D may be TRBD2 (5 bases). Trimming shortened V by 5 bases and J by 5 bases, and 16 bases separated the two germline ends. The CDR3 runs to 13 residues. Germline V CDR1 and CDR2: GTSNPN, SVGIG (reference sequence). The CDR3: CAWVGWGAHEQYF. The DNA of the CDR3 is TGTGCCTGGGTGGGGTGGGGAGCCCACGAGCAGTACTTC.

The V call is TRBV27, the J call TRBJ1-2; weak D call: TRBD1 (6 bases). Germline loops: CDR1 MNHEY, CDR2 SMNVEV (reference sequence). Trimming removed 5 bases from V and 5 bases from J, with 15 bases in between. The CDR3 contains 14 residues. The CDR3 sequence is CASSNTGTFYGYTF. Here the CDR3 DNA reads TGTGCCAGCAGTAATACCGGGACATTTTATGGCTACACCTTC.

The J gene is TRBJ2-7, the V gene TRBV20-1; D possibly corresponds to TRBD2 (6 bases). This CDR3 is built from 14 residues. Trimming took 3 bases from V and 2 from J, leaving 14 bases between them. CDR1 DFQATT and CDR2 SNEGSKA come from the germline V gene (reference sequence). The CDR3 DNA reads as TGCAGTGCTAGTCCTCCCGGGGGAGCCTACGAGCAGTACTTC. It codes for CSASPPGGAYEQYF.